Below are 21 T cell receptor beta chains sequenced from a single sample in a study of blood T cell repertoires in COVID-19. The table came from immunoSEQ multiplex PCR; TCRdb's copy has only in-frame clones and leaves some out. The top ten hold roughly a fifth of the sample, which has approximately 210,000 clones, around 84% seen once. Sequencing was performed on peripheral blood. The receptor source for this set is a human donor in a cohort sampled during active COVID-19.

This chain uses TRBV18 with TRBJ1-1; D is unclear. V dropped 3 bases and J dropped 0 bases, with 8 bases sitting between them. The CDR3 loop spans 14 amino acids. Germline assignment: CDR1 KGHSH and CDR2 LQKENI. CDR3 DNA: TGTGCCAGCTCACCGGACTTAGTGAACACTGAAGCTTTCTTT. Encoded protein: CASSPDLVNTEAFF.

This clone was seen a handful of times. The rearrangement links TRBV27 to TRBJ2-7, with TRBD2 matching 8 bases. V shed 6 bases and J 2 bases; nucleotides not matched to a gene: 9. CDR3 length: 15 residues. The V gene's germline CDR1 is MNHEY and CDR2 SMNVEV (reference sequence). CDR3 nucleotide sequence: TGTGCCAGCAGGAGAAGCGGGGGATTTACCTACGAGCAGTACTTC. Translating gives CASRRSGGFTYEQYF.

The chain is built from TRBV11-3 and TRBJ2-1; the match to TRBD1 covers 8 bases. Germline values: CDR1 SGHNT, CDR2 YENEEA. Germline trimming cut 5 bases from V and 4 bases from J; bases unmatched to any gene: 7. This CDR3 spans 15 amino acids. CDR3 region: CASSAGQAVYNEQFF. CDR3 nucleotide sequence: TGTGCCAGCAGCGCGGGACAGGCAGTGTACAATGAGCAGTTCTTC.

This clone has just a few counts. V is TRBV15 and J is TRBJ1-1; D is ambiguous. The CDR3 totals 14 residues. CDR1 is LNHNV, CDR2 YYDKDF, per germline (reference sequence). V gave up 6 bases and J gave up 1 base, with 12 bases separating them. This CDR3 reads CATRIQTTNTEAFF. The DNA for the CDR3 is TGTGCCACCAGGATCCAGACAACGAACACTGAAGCTTTCTTT. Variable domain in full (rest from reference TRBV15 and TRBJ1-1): DAMVIQNPRYQVTQFGKPVTLSCSQTLNHNVMYWYQQKSSQAPKLLFHYYDKDFNNEADTPDNFQSRRPNTSFCFLDIRSPGLGDTAMYLCATRIQTTNTEAFFGQGTRLTVV.

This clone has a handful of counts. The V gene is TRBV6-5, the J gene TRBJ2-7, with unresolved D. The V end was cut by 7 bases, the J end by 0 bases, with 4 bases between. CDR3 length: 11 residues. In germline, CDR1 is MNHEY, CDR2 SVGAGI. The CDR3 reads CASTSSYEQYV. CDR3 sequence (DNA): TGTGCCAGCACGAGCTCCTACGAGCAGTACGTC.

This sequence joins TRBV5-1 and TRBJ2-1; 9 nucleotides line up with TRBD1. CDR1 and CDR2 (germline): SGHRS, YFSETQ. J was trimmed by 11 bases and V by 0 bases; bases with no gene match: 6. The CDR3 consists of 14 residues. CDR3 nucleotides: TGCGCCAGCAGCTTGGACGGACAGGGGAGAAAGCAGTTCTTC. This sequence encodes CASSLDGQGRKQFF.

CDR3 loop: CAWRLKGVYGYTF. CDR3 in DNA: TGTGCCTGGAGACTAAAGGGGGTGTATGGCTACACCTTC. The chain recombines TRBV30 with TRBJ1-2, with a tentative D call TRBD1 (6 bases). The CDR3 spans 13 residues. CDR1 and CDR2 from the germline V gene are GTSNPN and SVGIG (reference sequence). The ends were cut back, 3 bases at V and 5 bases at J, with 13 bases in the middle.

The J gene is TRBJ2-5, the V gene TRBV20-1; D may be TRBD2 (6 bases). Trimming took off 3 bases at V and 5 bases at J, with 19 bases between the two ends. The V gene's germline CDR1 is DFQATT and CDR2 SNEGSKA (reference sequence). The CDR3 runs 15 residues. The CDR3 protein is CSASDPARGVETQYF. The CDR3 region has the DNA TGCAGTGCTAGTGATCCAGCGCGGGGTGTTGAGACCCAGTACTTC.

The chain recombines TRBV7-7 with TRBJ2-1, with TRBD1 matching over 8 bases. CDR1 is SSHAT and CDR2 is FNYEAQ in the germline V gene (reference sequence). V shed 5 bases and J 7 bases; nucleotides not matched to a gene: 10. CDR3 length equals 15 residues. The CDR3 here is CASSAGTGVRNEQFF. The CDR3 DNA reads TGTGCCAGCAGCGCCGGGACAGGAGTAAGGAATGAGCAGTTCTTC.

The CDR3 region has the DNA TGTGCCAGCAGCCCGCCGGGGGTATACAATGAGCAGTTCTTC. Protein: CASSPPGVYNEQFF. The J gene is TRBJ2-1, the V gene TRBV7-8, with D maybe TRBD2 (6 bases). The germline V and J ends were trimmed by 5 bases and 4 bases, with 12 bases remaining between them. The germline CDR1 and CDR2 sequences are SGHVS and FQNEAQ. This CDR3 contains 14 residues.

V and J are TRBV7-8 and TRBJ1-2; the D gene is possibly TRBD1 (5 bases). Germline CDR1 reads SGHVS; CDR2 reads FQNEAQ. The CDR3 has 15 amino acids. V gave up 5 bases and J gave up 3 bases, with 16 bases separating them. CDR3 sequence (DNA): TGTGCCAGCAGCCCGACCTGGGGCAGGGACTATGGCTACACCTTC. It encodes CASSPTWGRDYGYTF. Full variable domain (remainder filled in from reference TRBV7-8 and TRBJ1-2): GAGVSQSPRYKVAKRGQDVALRCDPISGHVSLFWYQQALGQGPEFLTYFQNEAQLDKSGLPSDRFFAERPEGSVSTLKIQRTQQEDSAVYLCASSPTWGRDYGYTFGSGTRLTVV.

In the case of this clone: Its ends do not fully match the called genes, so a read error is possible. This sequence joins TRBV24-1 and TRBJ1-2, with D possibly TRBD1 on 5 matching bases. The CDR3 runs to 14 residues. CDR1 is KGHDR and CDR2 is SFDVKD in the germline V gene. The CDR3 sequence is CATSDHGTDSPYAF. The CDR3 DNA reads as TGTGCCACCAGTGACCACGGTACCGACAGCCCCTACGCCTTC.

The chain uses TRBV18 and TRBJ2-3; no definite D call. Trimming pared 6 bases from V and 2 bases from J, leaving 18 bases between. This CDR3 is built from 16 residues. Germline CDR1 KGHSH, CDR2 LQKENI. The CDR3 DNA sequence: TGTGCCAGCTCTTCCGCCTATTTTACGTCCACAGATACGCAGTATTTT. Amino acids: CASSSAYFTSTDTQYF.

The CDR3 sequence: CASSLGQVWEQYF. The DNA of the CDR3 is TGTGCCAGCAGTTTGGGACAGGTGTGGGAGCAGTACTTC. The rearrangement uses TRBV7-8 and TRBJ2-7, with 8 bases lining up with TRBD1. Per germline, CDR1 SGHVS and CDR2 FQNEAQ. V was clipped by 6 bases and J by 7 bases; unmatched bases: 8. The CDR3 runs to 13 residues.

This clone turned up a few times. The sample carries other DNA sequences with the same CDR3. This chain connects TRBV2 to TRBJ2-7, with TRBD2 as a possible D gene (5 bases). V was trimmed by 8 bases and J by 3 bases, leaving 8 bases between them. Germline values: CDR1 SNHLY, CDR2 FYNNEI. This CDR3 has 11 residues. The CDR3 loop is CASSGSYEQYF. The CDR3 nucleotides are TGTGCCAGCTCTGGGAGCTACGAGCAGTACTTC.

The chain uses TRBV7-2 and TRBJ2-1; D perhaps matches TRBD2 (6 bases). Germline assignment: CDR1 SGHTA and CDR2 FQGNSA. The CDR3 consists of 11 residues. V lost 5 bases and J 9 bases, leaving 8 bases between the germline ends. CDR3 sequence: CASSVGGEQFF. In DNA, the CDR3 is TGTGCCAGCAGCGTCGGGGGTGAGCAGTTCTTC.

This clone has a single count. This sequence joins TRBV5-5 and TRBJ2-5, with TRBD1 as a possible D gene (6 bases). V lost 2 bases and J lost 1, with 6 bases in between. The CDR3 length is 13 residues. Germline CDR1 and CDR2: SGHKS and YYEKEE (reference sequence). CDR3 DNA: TGTGCCAGCAGCTTACAGGGCCAAGAGACCCAGTACTTC. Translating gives CASSLQGQETQYF. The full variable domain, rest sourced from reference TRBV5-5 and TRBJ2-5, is DAGVTQSPTHLIKTRGQQVTLRCSPISGHKSVSWYQQVLGQGPQFIFQYYEKEERGRGNFPDRFSARQFPNYSSELNVNALLLGDSALYLCASSLQGQETQYFGPGTRLLVL.

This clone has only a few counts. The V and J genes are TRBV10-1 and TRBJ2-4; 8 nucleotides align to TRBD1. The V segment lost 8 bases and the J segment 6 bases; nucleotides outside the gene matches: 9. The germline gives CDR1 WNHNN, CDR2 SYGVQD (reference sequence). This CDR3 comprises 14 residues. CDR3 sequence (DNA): TGCGCCAGCTCACCCGGACAGGGAGGAAACATTCAGTACTTC. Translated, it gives CASSPGQGGNIQYF.

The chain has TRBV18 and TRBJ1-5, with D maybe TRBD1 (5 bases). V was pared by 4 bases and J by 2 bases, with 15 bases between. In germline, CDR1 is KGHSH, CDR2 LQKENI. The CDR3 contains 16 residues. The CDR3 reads CASSREGEVGNQPQHF. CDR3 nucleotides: TGTGCCAGCTCACGAGAAGGGGAGGTTGGCAATCAGCCCCAGCATTTT.

CDR3 DNA: TGTGCCAGTAGTGAACAGGGGGCGCAGAATGAGCAGTTCTTC. Its translation: CASSEQGAQNEQFF. The V call is TRBV19, the J call TRBJ2-1; 9 bases agree with TRBD1. CDR1 is LNHDA, CDR2 SQIVND, per germline (reference sequence). Unmatched junction bases numbered 6, after V lost 5 bases and J lost 7 bases. The CDR3 length is 14 residues.

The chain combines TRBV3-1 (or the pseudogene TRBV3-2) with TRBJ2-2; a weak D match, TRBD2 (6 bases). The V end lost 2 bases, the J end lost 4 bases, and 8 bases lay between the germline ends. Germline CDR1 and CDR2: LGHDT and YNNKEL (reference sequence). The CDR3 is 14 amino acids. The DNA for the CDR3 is TGTGCCAGCAGCCAAACTAGCCGCACCGGGGAGCTGTTTTTT. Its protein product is CASSQTSRTGELFF.